This TCR beta chain was identified during a study of blood T cell repertoires in COVID-19. Study background: Both acute and convalescent COVID-19 samples were obtained from the United States, Italy and Spain. PBMCs, B-cell-depleted T cells, or T cells provided the cDNA or gDNA that made up the material.

With 1 base clipped from V and 2 bases from J, the junction kept 4 bases outside the gene matches. CDR3 length: 15 amino acids. Germline V gives CDR1 SGHVS, CDR2 FQNEAQ. In the authors' methods: Amplification of reference gene primers was used by the study to estimate nucleated cell counts. Libraries were prepared by immunoSEQ multiplex PCR; TCRdb keeps only in-frame clonotypes and omits some of them. V and J calls and clone size are given by that table; D and trimming were obtained from the DNA. The sample yields about 210,000 clones, about four fifths seen once. V and J are TRBV7-8 and TRBJ2-7; 8 bases agree with TRBD1. The TCR comes from a woman in her forties or fifties with acute or convalescent COVID-19. Sequenced: peripheral blood. The chain's CDR3 is CASSLGTGPAYEQYF. The CDR3 coding sequence is TGTGCCAGCAGCTTAGGGACAGGGCCTGCCTACGAGCAGTACTTC.